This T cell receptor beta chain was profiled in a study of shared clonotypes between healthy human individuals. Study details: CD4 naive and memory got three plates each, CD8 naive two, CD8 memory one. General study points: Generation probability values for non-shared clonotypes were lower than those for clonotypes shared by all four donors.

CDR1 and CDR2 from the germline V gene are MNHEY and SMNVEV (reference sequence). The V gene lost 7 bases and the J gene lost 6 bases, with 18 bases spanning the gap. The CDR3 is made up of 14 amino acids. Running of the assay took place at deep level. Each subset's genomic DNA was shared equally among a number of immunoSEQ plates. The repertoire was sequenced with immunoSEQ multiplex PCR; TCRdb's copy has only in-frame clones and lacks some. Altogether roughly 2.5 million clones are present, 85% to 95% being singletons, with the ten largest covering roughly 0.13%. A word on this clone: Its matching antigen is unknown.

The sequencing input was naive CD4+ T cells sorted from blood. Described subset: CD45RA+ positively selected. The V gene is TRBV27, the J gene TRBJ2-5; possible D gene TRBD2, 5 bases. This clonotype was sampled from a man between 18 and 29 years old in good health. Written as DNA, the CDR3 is TGTGCCAGCACCCGAAACGGAGGCACCCAGACCCAGTACTTC. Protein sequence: CASTRNGGTQTQYF.